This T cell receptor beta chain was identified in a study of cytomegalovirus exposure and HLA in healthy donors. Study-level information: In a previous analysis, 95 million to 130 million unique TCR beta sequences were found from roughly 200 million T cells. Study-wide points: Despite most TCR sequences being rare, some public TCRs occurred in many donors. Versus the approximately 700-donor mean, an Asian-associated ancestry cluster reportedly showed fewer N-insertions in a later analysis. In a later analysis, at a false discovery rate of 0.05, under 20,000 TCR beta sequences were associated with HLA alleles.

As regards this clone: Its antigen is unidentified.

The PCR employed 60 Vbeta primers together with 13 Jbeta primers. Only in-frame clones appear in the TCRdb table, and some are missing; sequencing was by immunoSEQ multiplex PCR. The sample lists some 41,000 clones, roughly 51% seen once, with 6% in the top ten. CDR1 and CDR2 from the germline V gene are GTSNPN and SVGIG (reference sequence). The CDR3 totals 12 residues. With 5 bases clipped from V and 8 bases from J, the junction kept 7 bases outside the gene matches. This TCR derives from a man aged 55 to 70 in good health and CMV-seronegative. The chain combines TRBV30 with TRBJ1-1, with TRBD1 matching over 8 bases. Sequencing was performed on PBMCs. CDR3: CAWGRGQGEAFF. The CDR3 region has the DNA TGTGCCTGGGGACGCGGACAGGGAGAAGCTTTCTTT.